The sequence of this TCR beta chain was determined in a study of a mutant IDH1 vaccine in newly diagnosed glioma. The data were produced by immunoSEQ multiplex PCR, yet TCRdb's version contains in-frame clones alone and is incomplete. The sample comprises about 33,000 clones, roughly nine tenths of which are singletons, and around 5% rests with the top ten. Described time point: baseline, week 1 (first vaccination visit). Treatment noted: pre-vaccination baseline after standard-of-care therapy. Germline values: CDR1 MNHEY, CDR2 SVGAGI. Trimming shortened V by 2 bases and J by 0 bases, and 11 bases separated the two germline ends. This CDR3 region has 16 residues.

The TCR sequence derives from a middle-aged woman with glioma. The rearrangement uses TRBV6-5 and TRBJ2-1; D gene uncertain. The sequencing used PBMCs, collected from a glioma patient treated with radiotherapy, temozolomide or both. CDR3 coding DNA: TGTGCCAGCAGTTACAGACGGCCGAGCTCCTACAATGAGCAGTTCTTC. Its translation is CASSYRRPSSYNEQFF.